This T cell receptor beta chain appears in the sequencing data of a study of blood T cell repertoires in COVID-19. V shed 3 bases and J 8 bases; nucleotides not matched to a gene: 11. Per germline, CDR1 SGHTA and CDR2 FQGTGA. The CDR3 loop spans 15 amino acids. This study enrolled people aged about 18 to 90 from 20 to 25 US geographic areas. Recovery among Cohort 3 donors was established by two negative PCRs, clearance, or symptom resolution. The method was immunoSEQ multiplex PCR; TCRdb's version includes in-frame clones alone and lacks a portion of them. The sample shows around 330,000 clones, roughly 90% of them seen only once.

The sample was PBMCs or T cells enriched from blood (not recorded which). The receptor comes from a middle-aged woman who had recovered from COVID-19. V gene TRBV7-3 combines with J gene TRBJ1-2; TRBD1 matches at 8 bases. The CDR3 DNA follows: TGTGCCAGCAGCTTGGACAGGGCTGACGTGAGGGGCTACACCTTC. This encodes CASSLDRADVRGYTF.